This T cell receptor (beta chain) was observed in a study of T cells after yellow fever vaccination. The CDR3 runs 15 residues. The germline V gene encodes CDR1 SGHNT and CDR2 YYREEE (reference sequence). Between the trimmed V and J ends, which lost 0 bases and 0 bases, there was a span of 9 bases. This clonotype was found a few times. Its matching antigen is unknown. Study observations and caveats: Post-booster reappearance was seen for most primary-vaccination clones (just under 97% CD4, roughly 88% CD8). Researchers cautioned that FACS-sorted repertoires could harbor abundant clonotypes contaminating from the bulk population.

TCRdb reprocessed the 5' RACE reads with MiXCR, giving one entry per CDR3 protein. The profile shows hundreds of thousands of distinct CDR3 sequences, around 12% of them singletons. This chain connects TRBV5-4 to TRBJ2-5; possibly TRBD1 or TRBD2 for D (5 bases each). Material: PBMCs, obtained on the day of the yellow fever booster vaccination. This TCR was recovered from a man aged 25 to 45 who received the YFV17D yellow fever vaccine. The CDR3 nucleotides are TGTGCCAGCAGCTTGGGGGACCCTTACCAAGAGACCCAGTACTTC. It yields the protein CASSLGDPYQETQYF.